The 13 T cell receptor beta chains listed next were all sequenced from one sample in a study of shared clonotypes between healthy human individuals. The data were produced by immunoSEQ multiplex PCR, yet TCRdb's version contains in-frame clones alone and is incomplete. Here the sample spans around 1.4 million clones, about 98.5% being singletons. What was sequenced was naive CD4+ T cells sorted from blood. This sample's subset: CD45RA+ positively selected. These receptors were taken from a man under 40 in good health.

As regards this clone: This CDR3 is also generated by other DNA sequences in the sample. The V call is TRBV5-1, the J call TRBJ2-7; no clear D. Trimming removed 1 base at V and 0 bases at J, with 5 bases between. Germline lookup yields CDR1 SGHRS and CDR2 YFSETQ. The length of the CDR3 is 13 residues. This CDR3 reads CASSLTSSYEQYF. The CDR3 DNA reads as TGCGCCAGCAGCTTGACTTCCTCCTACGAGCAGTACTTC.

The chain employs TRBV9 and TRBJ2-7; weak D call: TRBD2 (6 bases). Per germline, CDR1 SGDLS and CDR2 YYNGEE. V was trimmed by 3 bases and J by 3 bases, leaving 13 bases between them. The CDR3 is made up of 14 amino acids. In DNA form, the CDR3 reads TGTGCCAGCAGCGACGGAACTAGCATCTACGAGCAGTACTTC. This translates into CASSDGTSIYEQYF.

The gene calls are TRBV4-2 and TRBJ2-3; the D is unclear. CDR1 and CDR2 (germline): LGHNA, YNFKEQ. Trimming took 3 bases from V and 3 from J, leaving 10 bases between them. The CDR3 spans 14 residues. CDR3: CASSQGMRTDTQYF. CDR3 coding DNA: TGTGCCAGCAGCCAGGGGATGAGGACAGATACGCAGTATTTT.

The V gene is TRBV27, the J gene TRBJ2-3; TRBD1 matches 9 bases. CDR1 is MNHEY and CDR2 is SMNVEV in the germline V gene (reference sequence). The junction had 2 bases not matched to a gene; V was cut back by 4 bases and J by 0 bases. The CDR3 contains 15 residues. The CDR3 region has the DNA TGTGCCAGCAGTTGGGACAGGGCAAGCACAGATACGCAGTATTTT. This translates into CASSWDRASTDTQYF.

The CDR3 here is CASSPPLAGRTDTQYF. The CDR3 nucleotides read TGTGCCAGCAGTCCTCCCCTAGCGGGTAGGACAGATACGCAGTATTTT. The rearrangement links TRBV28 to TRBJ2-3; TRBD2 aligns across 8 bases. V lost 5 bases to trimming and J lost 3 bases; unmatched junction nucleotides: 10. The germline V gene has CDR1 MDHEN and CDR2 SYDVKM. There are 16 residues in the CDR3.

This clone was seen a single time. The gene calls are TRBV4-1 and TRBJ1-1; D uncertain. V shed 1 base and J shed 1 base, with 7 bases lying between them. There are 14 residues in the CDR3. Looked up from germline, CDR1 is MGHRA and CDR2 is YSYEKL. This CDR3 reads CASSQGNTNTEAFF. The DNA for the CDR3 is TGCGCCAGCAGCCAAGGTAACACGAACACTGAAGCTTTCTTT.

This clone was seen only once. The V and J genes are TRBV6-1 and TRBJ2-7; no definite D call. This CDR3 contains 12 residues. Germline assignment: CDR1 MNHNS and CDR2 SASEGT. The V and J ends lost 10 bases and 0 bases respectively, with 10 bases between them. The CDR3, as DNA: TGTGCCACAGAACCTAGCTCCTACGAGCAGTACTTC. It specifies CATEPSSYEQYF.

V usage is TRBV5-4 and J usage is TRBJ1-1, with 7 positions matching TRBD1. The CDR3 runs to 17 residues. J was trimmed by 0 bases and V by 1 base; bases with no gene match: 9. Per the germline V gene, CDR1 is SGHNT and CDR2 is YYREEE (reference sequence). The CDR3 loop reads CASSLSGRGGLNTEAFF. The DNA of the CDR3 is TGTGCCAGCAGCTTGTCTGGCAGGGGGGGCCTGAACACTGAAGCTTTCTTT.

The J gene is TRBJ2-3, the V gene TRBV9; the D gene could be TRBD1 or TRBD2 (5 bases each). This CDR3 contains 14 residues. Germline-derived CDR1 and CDR2 are SGDLS and YYNGEE. Trimming took 2 bases from V and 4 from J, leaving 11 bases between them. The CDR3, as DNA: TGTGCCAGCAGCGTGGGGGTAGTGTCAGATACGCAGTATTTT. Residues: CASSVGVVSDTQYF.

The rearrangement uses TRBV7-3 and TRBJ2-1, with a possible D match to TRBD2 (6 bases). V was trimmed by 5 bases and J by 4 bases, leaving 15 bases between them. This CDR3 is 15 amino acids long. CDR1 SGHTA and CDR2 FQGTGA come from the germline V gene. CDR3 coding DNA: TGTGCCAGCAGCGGAGGGGTTGCGGGGTACAATGAGCAGTTCTTC. It yields the protein CASSGGVAGYNEQFF.

The rearrangement joins TRBV6-4 to TRBJ2-7; D might be TRBD2 (6 bases). Germline-derived CDR1 and CDR2 are MRHNA and SNTAGT. The CDR3 extends over 15 amino acids. Deletions cut 10 bases from V and 6 bases from J, with 25 bases between. The CDR3 DNA reads TGTGCCACCCCCGGGGCGGGAATTCCCCTCCCCGAGCAGTACTTC. It codes for CATPGAGIPLPEQYF.

The V call is TRBV7-9, the J call TRBJ1-1; possible D gene TRBD1, 5 bases. Germline loops: CDR1 SEHNR, CDR2 FQNEAQ (reference sequence). The germline V and J ends were trimmed by 5 bases and 1 base, with 14 bases remaining between them. The CDR3 contains 15 residues. The CDR3, as DNA: TGTGCCAGCAGCCCCCCAGGGCGTGGGAACACTGAAGCTTTCTTT. Protein product: CASSPPGRGNTEAFF.

For this clone: Different DNA sequences within this sample yield the same CDR3. The chain carries TRBV27 and TRBJ2-1; a weak D match, TRBD2 (5 bases). Germline CDR1 MNHEY, CDR2 SMNVEV (reference sequence). The CDR3 consists of 13 residues. Trimming took off 1 base at V and 6 bases at J, with 7 bases between the two ends. The CDR3 DNA sequence: TGTGCCAGCAGTTTATTAGGGAGCAATGAGCAGTTCTTC. Protein sequence: CASSLLGSNEQFF.